One and the same sample provided the 8 T cell receptor delta chains below, sequenced in a study of delta chains in infants with herpesvirus infections. Reverse transcription of PBMC RNA used primers specific for the gamma and delta chains. TCRdb called clones anew from the RT-PCR reads with CATT. The data hold 900 to 1,500 delta-chain clones, with 25% to 30% observed a single time. This specimen consisted of peripheral blood, obtained at time point 1 of longitudinal follow-up. These receptors all come from a human donor who was a Ugandan infant, either HIV-exposed or HIV-unexposed (not recorded which).

J is TRDJ1 and V is TRDV2; 12 nucleotides match TRDD3. The V segment lost 0 bases and the J segment 1 base; nucleotides outside the gene matches: 5. The CDR3 is 17 amino acids. CDR1 and CDR2 from the germline V gene are GEAIGNYY and EKD. The CDR3 loop reads CACDTILLGDTTDKLIF. The CDR3 bases are TGTGCCTGTGACACCATTTTACTGGGGGATACCACCGATAAACTCATCTTT.

By share of the sample, this clone is large. The chain employs TRDV1 and TRDJ1; no reliable D call. There are 16 residues in the CDR3. Trimming removed 3 bases from V and 2 bases from J, with 16 bases in between. Germline V gene sequence: CDR1 TSWWSYY, CDR2 QGS. The chain's CDR3 is CALGDPLFPLTDKLIF. In nucleotides, the CDR3 is TGTGCTCTTGGGGACCCTCTATTCCCTCTGACCGATAAACTCATCTTT.

This clone was found a few times. The chain couples TRDV1 to TRDJ1; D not certain. CDR3 length: 21 residues. V dropped 3 bases and J dropped 0 bases, with 29 bases sitting between them. The germline V gene encodes CDR1 TSWWSYY and CDR2 QGS. The CDR3 DNA reads as TGTGCTCTTGGGGACCGGAAGGCGAAGTCTCCGTTCAAAATGTACACCGATAAACTCATCTTT. Translation: CALGDRKAKSPFKMYTDKLIF.

This clone is large (0.1 to 1%) within its sample. The sample carries other DNA sequences with the same CDR3. The chain employs TRDV1 and TRDJ1; 13 nucleotides match TRDD3. Trimming cost V 1 base and J 9 bases; bases outside gene matches: 20. Per the germline V gene, CDR1 is TSWWSYY and CDR2 is QGS. This CDR3 is built from 20 residues. Here the CDR3 DNA reads TGTGCTCTTGGGGAACAAGGCCCTGACTGGGGGATACGCGGTGTTTGGGAACTCATCTTT. Translated, it gives CALGEQGPDWGIRGVWELIF.

This clone is termed medium-sized. The V and J genes are TRDV3 and TRDJ1; 7 positions match TRDD3. The CDR3 is 16 amino acids. Trimming took 4 bases from V and 2 from J; bases not matched to a gene: 16. CDR1 and CDR2 from the germline V gene are TVYSNPD and GDNSRS (reference sequence). The CDR3 DNA reads TGTGCCTACCCGTACTGGGGATTCGGACTAACCGATAAACTCATCTTT. Protein: CAYPYWGFGLTDKLIF. Based on the CDR3 plus reference TRDV3 and TRDJ1, the full variable domain is CDKVTQSSPDQTVASGSEVVLLCTYDTVYSNPDLFWYRIRPDYSFQFVFYGDNSRSEGADFTQGRFSVKHILTQKAFHLVISPVRTEDSATYYCAYPYWGFGLTDKLIFGKGTRVTVEP.

This clone ranks as large. The rearrangement uses TRDV2 and TRDJ3; 12 bases fit TRDD3. CDR1 is GEAIGNYY, CDR2 EKD, per germline. The CDR3 has 19 residues. The V segment lost 0 bases and the J segment 2 bases; nucleotides outside the gene matches: 4. The CDR3 reads CACDTYYWGIPWDTRQMFF. The CDR3 DNA reads as TGTGCCTGTGACACCTACTACTGGGGGATACCCTGGGACACCCGACAGATGTTTTTC.

The J gene is TRDJ1, the V gene TRDV1; D is perhaps TRDD2 (6 bases). The CDR3 has 16 amino acids. Germline V lookup: CDR1 TSWWSYY, CDR2 QGS. The V and J ends lost 1 base and 0 bases respectively, with 12 bases between them. The CDR3, as DNA: TGTGCTCTTGGGGAACGCTCCTACCTTTACACCGATAAACTCATCTTT. Amino acids: CALGERSYLYTDKLIF.

This clone appeared once. This may arise from a read error, as a much more abundant clone is one base away. This chain connects TRDV1 to TRDJ1; 12 nucleotides match TRDD3. V was clipped by 4 bases and J by 4 bases; unmatched bases: 25. This CDR3 has 22 amino acids. Germline CDR1 and CDR2: TSWWSYY and QGS. CDR3 DNA: TGTGCTCTTGGGGCGTCCCCCTCCTACTATGCGTACTGGGGGATACTAGACGATAAACTCATCTTT. This encodes CALGASPSYYAYWGILDDKLIF.